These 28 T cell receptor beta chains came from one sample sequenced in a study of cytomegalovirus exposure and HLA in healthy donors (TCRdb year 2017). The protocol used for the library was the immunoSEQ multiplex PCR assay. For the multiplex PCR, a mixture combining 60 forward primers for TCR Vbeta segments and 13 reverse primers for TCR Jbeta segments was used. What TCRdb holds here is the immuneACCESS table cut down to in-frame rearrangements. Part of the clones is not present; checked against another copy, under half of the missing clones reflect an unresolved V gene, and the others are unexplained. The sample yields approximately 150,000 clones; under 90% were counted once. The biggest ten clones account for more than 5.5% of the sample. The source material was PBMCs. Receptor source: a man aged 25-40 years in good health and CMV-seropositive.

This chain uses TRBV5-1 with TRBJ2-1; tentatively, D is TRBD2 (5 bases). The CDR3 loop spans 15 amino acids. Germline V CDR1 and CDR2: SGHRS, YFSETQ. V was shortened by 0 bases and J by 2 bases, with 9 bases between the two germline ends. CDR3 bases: TGCGCCAGCAGCTTGGCCGCGACTACCTACAATGAGCAGTTCTTC. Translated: CASSLAATTYNEQFF.

The CDR3 reads CASSSGTNNQPQHF. CDR3 bases: TGTGCCAGCAGCTCCGGGACAAACAATCAGCCCCAGCATTTT. V and J are TRBV5-4 and TRBJ1-5; D is possibly TRBD1 (6 bases). V was cut by 3 bases and J by 3 bases, with 10 bases left in between. Germline assignment: CDR1 SGHNT and CDR2 YYREEE (reference sequence). CDR3 length: 14 amino acids.

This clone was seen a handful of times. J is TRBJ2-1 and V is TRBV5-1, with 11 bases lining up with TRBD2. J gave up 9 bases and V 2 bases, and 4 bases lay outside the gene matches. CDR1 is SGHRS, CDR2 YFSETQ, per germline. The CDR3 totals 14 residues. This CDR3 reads CASSLIAGGGEQFF. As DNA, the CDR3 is TGCGCCAGCAGCTTAATAGCGGGGGGGGGTGAGCAGTTCTTC. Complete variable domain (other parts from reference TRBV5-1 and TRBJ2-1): KAGVTQTPRYLIKTRGQQVTLSCSPISGHRSVSWYQQTPGQGLQFLFEYFSETQRNKGNFPGRFSGRQFSNSRSEMNVSTLELGDSALYLCASSLIAGGGEQFFGPGTRLTVL.

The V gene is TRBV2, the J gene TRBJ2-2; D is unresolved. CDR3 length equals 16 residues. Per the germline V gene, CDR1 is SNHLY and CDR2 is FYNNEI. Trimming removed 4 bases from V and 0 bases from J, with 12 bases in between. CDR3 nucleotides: TGTGCCAGCAGTGTGGTGCGGCCGGCGAACACCGGGGAGCTGTTTTTT. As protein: CASSVVRPANTGELFF.

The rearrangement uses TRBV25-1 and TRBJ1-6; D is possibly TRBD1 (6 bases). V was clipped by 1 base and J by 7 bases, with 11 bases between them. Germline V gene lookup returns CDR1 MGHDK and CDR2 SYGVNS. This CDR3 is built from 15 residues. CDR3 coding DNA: TGTGCCAGCAGTGAATTGGGGGACACGAATTCACCCCTCCACTTT. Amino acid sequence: CASSELGDTNSPLHF.

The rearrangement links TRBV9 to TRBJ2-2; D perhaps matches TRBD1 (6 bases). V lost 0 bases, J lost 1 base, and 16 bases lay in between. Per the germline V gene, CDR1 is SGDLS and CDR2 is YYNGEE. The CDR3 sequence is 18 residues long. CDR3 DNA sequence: TGTGCCAGCAGCGTAGCCTTCACGGGACATATGAACACCGGGGAGCTGTTTTTT. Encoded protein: CASSVAFTGHMNTGELFF.

CDR3 sequence reads: CASSQDALSGGNNEQFF. For the CDR3, the DNA is TGCGCCAGCAGCCAAGACGCCCTTAGCGGGGGCAACAATGAGCAGTTCTTC. This chain links TRBV4-3 with TRBJ2-1; 9 positions agree with TRBD2. This CDR3 has 17 amino acids. The junction had 8 bases not matched to a gene; V was cut back by 0 bases and J by 5 bases. Germline-derived CDR1 and CDR2 are LGHNA and YSLEER.

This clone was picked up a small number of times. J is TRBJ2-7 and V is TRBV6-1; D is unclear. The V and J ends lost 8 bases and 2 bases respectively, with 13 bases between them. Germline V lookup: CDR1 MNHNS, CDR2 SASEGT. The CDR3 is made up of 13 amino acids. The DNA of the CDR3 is TGTGCCAGCTCAAACACAGAAACCTACGAGCAGTACTTC. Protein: CASSNTETYEQYF.

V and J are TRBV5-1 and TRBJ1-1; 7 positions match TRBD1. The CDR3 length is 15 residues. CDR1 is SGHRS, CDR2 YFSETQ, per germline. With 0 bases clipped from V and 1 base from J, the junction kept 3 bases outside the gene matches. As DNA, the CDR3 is TGCGCCAGCAGCTTGGTTCCAGGGGGGAACACTGAAGCTTTCTTT. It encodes CASSLVPGGNTEAFF.

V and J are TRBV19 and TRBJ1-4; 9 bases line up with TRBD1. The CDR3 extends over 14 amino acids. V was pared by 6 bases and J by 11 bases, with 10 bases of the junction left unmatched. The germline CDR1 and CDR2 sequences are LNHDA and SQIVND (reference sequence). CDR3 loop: CASSPGGQGVKLFF. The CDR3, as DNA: TGTGCCAGTAGCCCTGGGGGACAGGGAGTCAAACTGTTTTTT.

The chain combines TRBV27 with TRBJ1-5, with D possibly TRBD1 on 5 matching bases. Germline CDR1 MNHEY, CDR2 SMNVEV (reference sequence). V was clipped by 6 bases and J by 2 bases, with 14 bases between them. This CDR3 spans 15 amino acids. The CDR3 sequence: CASSLEGQGNQPQHF. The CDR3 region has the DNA TGTGCCAGCAGCCTGGAGGGGCAGGGCAATCAGCCCCAGCATTTT.

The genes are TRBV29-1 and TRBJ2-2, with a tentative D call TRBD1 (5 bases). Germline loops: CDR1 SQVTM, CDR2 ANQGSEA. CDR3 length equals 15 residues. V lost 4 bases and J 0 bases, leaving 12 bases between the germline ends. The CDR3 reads CSVGGRATNTGELFF. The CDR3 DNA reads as TGCAGCGTTGGCGGCAGGGCGACGAACACCGGGGAGCTGTTTTTT.

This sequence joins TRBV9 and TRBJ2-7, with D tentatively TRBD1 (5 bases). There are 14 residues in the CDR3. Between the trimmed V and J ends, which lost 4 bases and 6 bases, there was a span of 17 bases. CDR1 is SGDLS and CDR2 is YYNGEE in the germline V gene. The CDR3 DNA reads TGTGCCAGCAGCCCCGACAGTGCCCGCCTCGAGCAGTACTTC. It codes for CASSPDSARLEQYF.

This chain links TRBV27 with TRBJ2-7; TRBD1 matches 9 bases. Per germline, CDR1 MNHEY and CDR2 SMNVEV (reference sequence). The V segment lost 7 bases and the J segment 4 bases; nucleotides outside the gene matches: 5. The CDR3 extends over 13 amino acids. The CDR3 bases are TGTGCCAGCAACCGGGACAGGGTTTACGAGCAGTACTTC. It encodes CASNRDRVYEQYF.

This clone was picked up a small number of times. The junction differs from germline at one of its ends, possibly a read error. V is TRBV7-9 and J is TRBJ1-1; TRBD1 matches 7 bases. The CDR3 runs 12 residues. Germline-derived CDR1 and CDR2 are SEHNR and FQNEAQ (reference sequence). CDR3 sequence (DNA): TGTTCCAGCAGCCGGACAGGAGATGAAGCTTTCTTT. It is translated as CSSSRTGDEAFF. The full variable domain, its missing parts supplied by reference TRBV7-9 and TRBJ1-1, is DTGVSQNPRHKITKRGQNVTFRCDPISEHNRLYWYRQTLGQGPEFLTYFQNEAQLEKSRLLSDRFSAERPKGSFSTLEIQRTEQGDSAMYLCSSSRTGDEAFFGQGTRLTVV.

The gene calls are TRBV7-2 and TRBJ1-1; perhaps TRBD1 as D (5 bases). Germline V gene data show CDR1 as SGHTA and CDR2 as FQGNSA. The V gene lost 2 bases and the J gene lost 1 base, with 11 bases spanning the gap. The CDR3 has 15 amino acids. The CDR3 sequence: CASSLSRGPNTEAFF. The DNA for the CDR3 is TGTGCCAGCAGCTTATCGCGGGGACCGAACACTGAAGCTTTCTTT.

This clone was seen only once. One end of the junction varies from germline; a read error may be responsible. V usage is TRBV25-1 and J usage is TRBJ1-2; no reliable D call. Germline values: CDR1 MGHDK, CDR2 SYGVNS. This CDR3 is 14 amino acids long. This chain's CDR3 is CASSGTGANYGCTF. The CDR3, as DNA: TGTGCCAGCAGTGGGACGGGAGCTAACTATGGCTGCACCTTC.

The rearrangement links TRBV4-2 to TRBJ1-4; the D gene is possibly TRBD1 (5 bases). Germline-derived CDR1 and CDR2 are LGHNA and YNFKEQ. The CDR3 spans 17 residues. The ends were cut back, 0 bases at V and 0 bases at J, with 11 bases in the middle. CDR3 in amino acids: CASSQELGEATNEKLFF. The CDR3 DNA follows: TGTGCCAGCAGCCAAGAATTAGGGGAAGCAACTAATGAAAAACTGTTTTTT.

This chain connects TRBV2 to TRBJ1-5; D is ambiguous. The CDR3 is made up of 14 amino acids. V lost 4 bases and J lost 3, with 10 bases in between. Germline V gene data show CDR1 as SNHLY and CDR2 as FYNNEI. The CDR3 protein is CASSVGQYNQPQHF. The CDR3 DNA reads TGTGCCAGCAGTGTTGGTCAGTACAATCAGCCCCAGCATTTT.

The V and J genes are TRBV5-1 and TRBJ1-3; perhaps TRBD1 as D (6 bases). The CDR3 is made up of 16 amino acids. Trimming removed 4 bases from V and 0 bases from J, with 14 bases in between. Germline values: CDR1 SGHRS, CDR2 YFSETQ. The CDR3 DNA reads TGCGCCAGCAGCCTAACGGACAGATCCTCTGGAAACACCATATATTTT. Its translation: CASSLTDRSSGNTIYF.

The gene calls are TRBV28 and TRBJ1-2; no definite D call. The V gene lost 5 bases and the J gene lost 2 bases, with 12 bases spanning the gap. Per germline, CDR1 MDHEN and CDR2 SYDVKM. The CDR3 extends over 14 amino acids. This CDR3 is CASSIIRQNYGYTF. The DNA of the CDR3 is TGTGCCAGCAGTATCATTCGACAAAACTATGGCTACACCTTC.

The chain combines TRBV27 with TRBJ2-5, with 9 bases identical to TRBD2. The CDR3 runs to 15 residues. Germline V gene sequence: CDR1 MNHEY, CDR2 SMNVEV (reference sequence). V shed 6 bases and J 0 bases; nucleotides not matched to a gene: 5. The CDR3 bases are TGTGCCAGCAGAACCAGCGGGAGGCACCAAGAGACCCAGTACTTC. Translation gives CASRTSGRHQETQYF.

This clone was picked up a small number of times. The CDR3 is CASSIIDRGLAQPQHF. CDR3 nucleotides: TGTGCCAGTAGTATAATCGACAGGGGGCTGGCGCAGCCCCAGCATTTT. This rearrangement joins TRBV19 to TRBJ1-5, with 10 bases fitting TRBD1. The CDR3 is 16 amino acids. Germline V CDR1 and CDR2: LNHDA, SQIVND (reference sequence). V shed 2 bases, J shed 7 bases, and the junction held 8 bases outside the gene matches.

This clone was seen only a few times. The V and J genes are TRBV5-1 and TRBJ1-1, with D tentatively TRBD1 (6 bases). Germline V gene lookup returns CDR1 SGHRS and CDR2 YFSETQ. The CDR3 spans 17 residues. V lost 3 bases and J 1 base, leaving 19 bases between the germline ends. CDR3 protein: CASSSGTLHRGNTEAFF. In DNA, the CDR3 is TGCGCCAGCAGCTCCGGGACACTCCACCGGGGGAACACTGAAGCTTTCTTT.

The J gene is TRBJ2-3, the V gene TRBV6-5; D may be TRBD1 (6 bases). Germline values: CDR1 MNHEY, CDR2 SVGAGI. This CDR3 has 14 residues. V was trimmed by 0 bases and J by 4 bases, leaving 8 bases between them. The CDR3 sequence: CASSYSPGADTQYF. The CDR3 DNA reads TGTGCCAGCAGTTACTCTCCAGGGGCAGATACGCAGTATTTT.

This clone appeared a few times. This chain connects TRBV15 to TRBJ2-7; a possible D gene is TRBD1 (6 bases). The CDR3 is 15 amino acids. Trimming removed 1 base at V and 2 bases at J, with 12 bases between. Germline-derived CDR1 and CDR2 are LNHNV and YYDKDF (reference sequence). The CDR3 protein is CATSRGRDTPYEQYF. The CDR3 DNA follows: TGTGCCACCAGCAGAGGCCGGGACACTCCCTACGAGCAGTACTTC.

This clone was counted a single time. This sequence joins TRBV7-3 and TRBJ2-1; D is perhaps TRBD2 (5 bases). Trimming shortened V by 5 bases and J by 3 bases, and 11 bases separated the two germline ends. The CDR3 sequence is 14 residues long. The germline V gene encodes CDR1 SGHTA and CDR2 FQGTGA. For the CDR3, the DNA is TGTGCCAGCAGCGCCCTGAGGGACTACAATGAGCAGTTCTTC. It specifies CASSALRDYNEQFF.

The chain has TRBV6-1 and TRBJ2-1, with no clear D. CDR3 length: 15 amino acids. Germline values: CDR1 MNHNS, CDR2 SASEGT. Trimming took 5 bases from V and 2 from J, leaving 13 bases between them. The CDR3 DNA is TGTGCCAGCAGTCCGCGACTGGAACCCTACAATGAGCAGTTCTTC. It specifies CASSPRLEPYNEQFF.